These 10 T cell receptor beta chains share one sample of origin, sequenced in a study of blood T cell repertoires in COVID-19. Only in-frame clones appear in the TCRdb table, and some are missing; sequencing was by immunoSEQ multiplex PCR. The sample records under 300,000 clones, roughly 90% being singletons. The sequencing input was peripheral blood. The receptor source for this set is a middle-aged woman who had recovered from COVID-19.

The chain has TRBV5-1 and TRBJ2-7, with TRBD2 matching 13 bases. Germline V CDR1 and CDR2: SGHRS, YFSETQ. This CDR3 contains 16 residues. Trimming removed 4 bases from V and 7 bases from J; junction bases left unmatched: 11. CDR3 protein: CASSLWTSGRVGEQYF. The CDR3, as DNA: TGCGCCAGCAGCCTTTGGACTAGCGGGAGAGTCGGGGAGCAGTACTTC.

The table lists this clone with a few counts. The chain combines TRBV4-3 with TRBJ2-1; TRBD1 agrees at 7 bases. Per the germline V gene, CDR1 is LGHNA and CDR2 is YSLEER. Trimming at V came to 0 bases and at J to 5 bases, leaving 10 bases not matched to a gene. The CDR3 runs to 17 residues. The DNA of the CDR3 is TGCGCCAGCAGCCAAGAAATACAGGGGCCCTTCAACAATGAGCAGTTCTTC. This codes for CASSQEIQGPFNNEQFF.

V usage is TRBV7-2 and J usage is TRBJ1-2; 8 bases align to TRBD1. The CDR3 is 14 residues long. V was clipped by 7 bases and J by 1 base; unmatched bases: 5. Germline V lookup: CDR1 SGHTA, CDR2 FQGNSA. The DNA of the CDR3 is TGTGCCAGCACCAGGACAGGGAATAACTATGGCTACACCTTC. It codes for CASTRTGNNYGYTF. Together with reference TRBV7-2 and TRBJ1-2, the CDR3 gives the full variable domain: GAGVSQSPSNKVTEKGKDVELRCDPISGHTALYWYRQSLGQGLEFLIYFQGNSAPDKSGLPSDRFSAERTGGSVSTLTIQRTQQEDSAVYLCASTRTGNNYGYTFGSGTRLTVV.

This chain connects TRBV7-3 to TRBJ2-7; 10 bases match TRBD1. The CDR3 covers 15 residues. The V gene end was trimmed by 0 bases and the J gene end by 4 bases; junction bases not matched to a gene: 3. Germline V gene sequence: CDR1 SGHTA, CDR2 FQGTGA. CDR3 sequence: CASSLTGQGLYEQYF. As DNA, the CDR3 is TGTGCCAGCAGCTTAACGGGACAGGGGTTGTACGAGCAGTACTTC.

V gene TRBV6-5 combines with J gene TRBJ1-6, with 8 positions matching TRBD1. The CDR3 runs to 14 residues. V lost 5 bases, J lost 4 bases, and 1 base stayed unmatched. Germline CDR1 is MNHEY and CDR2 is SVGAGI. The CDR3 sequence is CASSRQGYNSPLHF. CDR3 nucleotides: TGTGCCAGCAGTCGACAGGGGTATAATTCACCCCTCCACTTT.

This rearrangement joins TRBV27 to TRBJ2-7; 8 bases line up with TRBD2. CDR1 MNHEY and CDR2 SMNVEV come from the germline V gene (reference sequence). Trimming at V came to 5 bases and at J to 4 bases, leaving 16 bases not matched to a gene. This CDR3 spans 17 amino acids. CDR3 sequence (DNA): TGTGCCAGCAGTCCACGGGGGGGCGTCCCTATCACTTACGAGCAGTACTTC. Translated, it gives CASSPRGGVPITYEQYF.

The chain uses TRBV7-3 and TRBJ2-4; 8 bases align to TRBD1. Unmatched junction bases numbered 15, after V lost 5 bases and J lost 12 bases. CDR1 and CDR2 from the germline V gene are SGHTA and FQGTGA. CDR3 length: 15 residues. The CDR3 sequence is CASSPGPGGSRGQYF. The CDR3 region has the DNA TGTGCCAGCAGCCCCGGGCCAGGGGGCTCGAGGGGTCAGTACTTC.

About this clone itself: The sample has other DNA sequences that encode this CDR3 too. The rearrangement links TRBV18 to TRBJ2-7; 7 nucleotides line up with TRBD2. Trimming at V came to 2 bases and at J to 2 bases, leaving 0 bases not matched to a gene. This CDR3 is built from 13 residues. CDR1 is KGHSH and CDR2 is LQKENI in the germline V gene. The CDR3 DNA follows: TGTGCCAGCTCACCAGGGACTACCTACGAGCAGTACTTC. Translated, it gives CASSPGTTYEQYF.

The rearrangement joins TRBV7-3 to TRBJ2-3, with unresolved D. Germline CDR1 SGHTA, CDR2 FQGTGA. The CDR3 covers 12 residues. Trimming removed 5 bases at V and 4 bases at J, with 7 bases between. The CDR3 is CASSPPSDTQYF. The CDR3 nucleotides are TGTGCCAGCAGCCCCCCATCAGATACGCAGTATTTT.

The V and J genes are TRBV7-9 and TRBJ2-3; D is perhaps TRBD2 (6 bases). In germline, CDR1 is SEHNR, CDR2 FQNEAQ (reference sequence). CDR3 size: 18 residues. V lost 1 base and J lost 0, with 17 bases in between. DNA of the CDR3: TGTGCCAGCAGCTTAGGAGTACGGGACTTACTTAGCACAGATACGCAGTATTTT. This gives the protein CASSLGVRDLLSTDTQYF.